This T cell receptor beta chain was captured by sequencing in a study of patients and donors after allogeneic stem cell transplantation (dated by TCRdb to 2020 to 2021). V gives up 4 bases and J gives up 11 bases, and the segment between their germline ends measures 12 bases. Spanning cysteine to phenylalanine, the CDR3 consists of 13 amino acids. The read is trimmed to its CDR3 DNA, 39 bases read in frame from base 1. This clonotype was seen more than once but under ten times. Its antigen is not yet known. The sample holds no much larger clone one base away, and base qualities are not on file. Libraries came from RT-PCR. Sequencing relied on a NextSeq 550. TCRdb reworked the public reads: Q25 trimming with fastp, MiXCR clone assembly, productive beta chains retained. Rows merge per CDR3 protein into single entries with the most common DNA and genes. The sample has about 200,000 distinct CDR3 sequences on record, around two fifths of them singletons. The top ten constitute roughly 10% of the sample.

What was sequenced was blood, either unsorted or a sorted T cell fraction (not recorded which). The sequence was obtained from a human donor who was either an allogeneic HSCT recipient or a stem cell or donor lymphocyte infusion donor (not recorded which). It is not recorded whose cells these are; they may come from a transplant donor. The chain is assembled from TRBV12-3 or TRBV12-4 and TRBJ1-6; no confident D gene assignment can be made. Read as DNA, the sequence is TGTGCCAGCAGTTCCTTACCCACAACACCCCTCCACTTT. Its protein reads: CASSSLPTTPLHF.